The T cell receptor (beta chain) described here comes from a study of blood T cells in healthy people across ages. Primed by a sample-barcoded 5' primer and a J-beta primer mix, a second PCR proceeded for 7 to 11 cycles. A template-switch adaptor containing 12 random nucleotides labeled each cDNA molecule. TCRdb recomputed calls from the 5' RACE reads with MiXCR, one row per CDR3 protein. Among over 1.5 million distinct CDR3 sequences listed, about 49% were seen once. Overall study results and limits: Naive CD4+ cells and diversity were both higher in long-lived donors than in aged donors.

As regards this clonotype: Its antigen is currently unknown.

Caucasian, healthy and from Russia, the donors were aged between roughly 6 and 95. The CDR3 has 18 residues. CDR1 and CDR2 (germline): SGHTA, FQGNSA. J lost 1 base, V lost 1 base, and 10 bases had no gene match. The sequence came from a woman between 40 and 55 years old in good health. The chain uses TRBV7-2 and TRBJ2-5; TRBD2 agrees at 9 bases. Input material: blood. The CDR3: CASSLVGIGGGGQETQYF. In nucleotides, the CDR3 is TGTGCCAGCAGCTTAGTTGGGATCGGCGGGGGGGGCCAAGAGACCCAGTACTTC.